Sequencing of this T cell receptor beta chain was carried out in a study of T cell responses to AZD1222 COVID-19 vaccine. Study-wide results and caveats: Repertoires in all cases were sampled only once the peak T cell response had passed. Baseline antibody screening turned up just a handful of seropositive AZD1222 recipients. Across spike, vaccine-associated CD4 TCRs were found, dominant at 160-218 and 743-854.

In regard to this clone: What it binds is not known.

This CDR3 region has 14 residues. CDR1 MNHEY and CDR2 SVGEGT come from the germline V gene. V was pared by 3 bases and J by 2 bases, with 3 bases of the junction left unmatched. The data were produced by immunoSEQ multiplex PCR, yet TCRdb's version contains in-frame clones alone and is incomplete. Of some 120,000 clones listed, 70% to 90% are singletons. The sample in question was peripheral blood, obtained on day 0 of MenACWY control vaccination. The chain carries TRBV6-2 or TRBV6-3 and TRBJ2-5; 7 bases line up with TRBD2. The sequence was obtained from an adult in good health. The CDR3 protein is CASSYWGGQETQYF. CDR3 nucleotides: TGTGCCAGCAGTTATTGGGGGGGGCAAGAGACCCAGTACTTC.